This T cell receptor beta chain is drawn from a study of shared clonotypes between healthy human individuals. Authors' analysis steps: As immunoSEQ supplied junction-only sequences (without quality scores), filtering differed. The protocol was immunoSEQ multiplex PCR, while the TCRdb copy is restricted to in-frame clones and leaves out a portion. That table furnishes V, J and clone size, whereas the DNA furnished D and trimming. The sample consists of approximately 1,500,000 clones, 95% to 97% of them appearing once. The CDR3 spans 13 residues. After removal of 4 bases from V and 5 bases from J, the junction contained 4 bases not matched to a gene. Germline V CDR1 and CDR2: SEHNR, FQNEAQ (reference sequence). Donors, without exception, were Caucasian adults residing in Nashville, Tennessee. Points on this clone: Its antigen remains unknown.

Study-level points and caveats: Naive subsets generally had larger estimated richness than memory subsets.

This chain links TRBV7-9 with TRBJ1-1; 7 positions agree with TRBD1. Material for sequencing was naive CD4+ T cells sorted from blood. The subset: CD45RA+ positively selected. The sequence came from a man younger than 45 in good health. The CDR3 DNA reads as TGTGCCAGCAGCTCGGGACAGCGGACTGAAGCTTTCTTT. This encodes CASSSGQRTEAFF.